This T cell receptor beta chain comes out of a study of OX40 agonist ivuxolimab in advanced cancers. Clones were sequenced by immunoSEQ multiplex PCR, and TCRdb holds only the in-frame ones, with some missing. Among 99,000 or so clones listed, 70% to 85% were seen once. The germline CDR1 and CDR2 sequences are MNHNY and SVGAGI (reference sequence). The V and J ends lost 5 bases and 1 base respectively, with 14 bases between them. The CDR3 runs to 15 residues. The origin of this receptor is an adult with an advanced solid tumor such as melanoma, head and neck, liver or kidney cancer. The genes are TRBV6-6 and TRBJ1-1; tentatively, D is TRBD1 (5 bases). The material sequenced was CD4+ or CD8+ T cells sorted from blood, taken in a trial of the OX40 agonist ivuxolimab. CDR3 residues: CASSPPGGANTEAFF. The CDR3 DNA is TGTGCCAGCAGTCCGCCGGGAGGGGCGAACACTGAAGCTTTCTTT.